This TCR beta chain was documented in a study of shared clonotypes between healthy human individuals (dated by TCRdb to the early 2020s). For the study in its entirety: Three men and two women, aged 18 to 49 years, made up the cohort. Each donor's leukapheresis produced roughly between roughly 0.85 and 9.5 billion PBMCs. Libraries were prepared and TCR repertoires were sequenced by different laboratories using diverse techniques, in order to increase sequencing depth and limit assay-specific biases. To estimate repertoire size and how much clonotypes are shared between individuals, the study performed deep sequencing of blood TCR repertoires from roughly five healthy adults. Per donor, three plates each were used for CD4 naive and CD4 memory, two for CD8 naive, and one for CD8 memory.

Healthy HIV-negative adults with no recently reported acute infections or vaccinations were included as donors. Only Caucasian adults living in Nashville, Tennessee, USA were represented among the donors. CD4+ T cells were enriched by magnetic negative selection; naive cells were then positively selected on CD45RA, and the negative fraction formed the memory subset. Blood was collected by leukapheresis, and PBMCs were isolated by Ficoll-Histopaque density gradient centrifugation and then cryopreserved in liquid nitrogen vapor phase. Analytical flow cytometry was used to check the purity and quantity of every magnetically sorted T cell population. Genomic DNA was isolated from every sorted fraction and measured by UV absorbance on a Nanodrop 2000c. The CDR3 has 14 amino acids, counting the end cysteine and phenylalanine. Only the CDR3 region is kept as DNA, spanning 42 bases read in frame from base 1. For CDR1 and CDR2, the germline V gene lists MNHEY and SVGAGI. The V end loses 4 bases and the J end loses 5 bases, and a stretch of 14 bases separates them.

Comment on this clone: This clone's antigen is unknown. Base-call qualities are not available, and no considerably larger clone is one nucleotide away.

Using the deep immunoSEQ assay, TCR CDR3 regions were amplified from genomic DNA by multiplex PCR. Extracted genomic DNA from each cell subset was spread evenly across all wells of several immunoSEQ 96-well plates, with each plate serving as a replicate. For sorted subsets, approximately 210 ng of genomic DNA, equivalent to 25,000 to 35,000 T cell genomes, went into each replicate PCR. The purified libraries were quantified using a Qubit 3.0 fluorometer, sized with a Bioanalyzer 2100, and then quantified again using the KAPA Library Quantification kit. Each immunoSEQ 96-well plate was sequenced on its own single-read 150-cycle Illumina NextSeq 550 flow cell. The paper's processing steps were these. Because the immunoSEQ output held only junctional sequences and lacked quality scores, the filtering could not match the filtering applied to full-length reads. Sequences were annotated with PyIR, a Python wrapper for IgBLAST v1.9, using IMGT germline references to assign V/J genes and CDR3. Reads were filtered out if the reads had weak V/J assignments (E-value above 1e-6), no CDR3, stop codons, out-of-frame junctions, or ambiguous translated residues. A V3J clonotype was defined by an identical inferred V gene, J gene, and CDR3 amino acid sequence. The percentage overlap between two repertoires was calculated by dividing the number of shared unique clonotypes by the size of the smaller repertoire. Three approaches were used to assess repertoire richness: RTK rarefaction, the Chao1 estimator, and Recon v2.1 estimates of unobserved clonotypes. For all TCRbeta clonotypes obtained by the gDNA method from four donors, generation probabilities were computed with OLGA. TCRdb re-hosts the immuneACCESS table, in-frame sequences only. Its copies lack some clones; in the studies checked, an unresolved V gene accounts for under half of them, and the cause for the rest is not known. That table supplies the V and J calls and clone size; D and trimming were determined from the DNA. Within this sample are about 2.4 million clones, with roughly 93% of them counted one time only. The ten largest clones add up to 0.36% of the sample.

Study-wide findings and limitations: Incomplete sequencing was indicated by rarefaction of sorted-subset datasets, despite the large sequencing depth. Naive subsets generally had larger estimated clonotype richness than memory subsets. Compared with non-shared clonotypes, clonotypes shared by all four sorted-subset donors had higher generation probabilities. Sharing across a few donors was observed for about 5% of naive CD4, 3% to 3.5% of naive CD8, around 2.5% of memory CD4, and roughly 0.4% of memory CD8 clonotypes. Because the study included only a small number of donors, the genetic and exposure-history diversity represented was limited. Sampling was limited to blood, and TCR repertoires in tissue likely differ from TCR repertoires in blood. Pairwise subsampling indicated that sequencing depth was expected to affect the degree of clonotype sharing among donors.

The chain couples TRBV6-5 to TRBJ2-5; the D gene is possibly TRBD1 or TRBD2, with 5 bases matching each. The clonotype originates from a man younger than 35 in good health. Some clones in this sample may be carry-over from other donors' samples. Sequences were obtained from naive CD4+ T cells from PBMCs. Sample cell subset or site, as interpreted from the label and publication: CD45RA+ positively selected. The CDR3 sequence is CASSSGTPGETQYF. The DNA is TGTGCCAGCAGTTCCGGGACCCCGGGGGAGACCCAGTACTTC.